This TCR beta chain was recovered during a study of CD8 T cells in Susac syndrome. This CDR3 comprises 17 residues. J was trimmed by 0 bases and V by 3 bases; bases with no gene match: 2. The RNA input was about 0.45 to 1 ug, and it was reverse transcribed with random hexamers. TCRdb independently ran MiXCR on the immunoSEQ multiplex PCR reads; one entry per CDR3 protein. The sample lists about 300,000 distinct CDR3 sequences, about nine tenths occurring once. Sequencing of TCR beta was undertaken in CD8+ and CD4+ T cells derived from blood. The source of this sequence is a human donor with multiple sclerosis. This chain links TRBV12-3 or TRBV12-4 with TRBJ1-4; 12 nucleotides match TRBD1. Sequencing was performed on CD8+ T cells from PBMCs. The CDR3 protein is CASSLGQGASTNEKLFF. Written as DNA, the CDR3 is TGTGCCAGCAGTTTGGGACAGGGGGCCTCAACTAATGAAAAACTGTTTTTT.